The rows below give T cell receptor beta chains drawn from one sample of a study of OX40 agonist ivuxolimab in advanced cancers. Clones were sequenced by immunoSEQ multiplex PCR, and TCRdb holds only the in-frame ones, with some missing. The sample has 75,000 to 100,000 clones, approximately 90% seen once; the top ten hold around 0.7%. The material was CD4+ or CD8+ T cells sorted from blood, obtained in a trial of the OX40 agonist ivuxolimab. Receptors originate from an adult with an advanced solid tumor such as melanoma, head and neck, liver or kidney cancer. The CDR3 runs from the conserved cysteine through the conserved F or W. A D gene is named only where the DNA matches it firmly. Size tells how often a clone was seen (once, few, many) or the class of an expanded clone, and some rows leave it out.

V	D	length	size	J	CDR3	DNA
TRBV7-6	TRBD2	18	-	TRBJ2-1	CASSAGLAGGNKYNEQFF	TGTGCCAGCAGCGCGGGACTAGCGGGAGGGAATAAGTACAATGAGCAGTTCTTC
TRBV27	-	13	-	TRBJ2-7	CASNGGISYEQYF	TGTGCCAGCAATGGTGGAATCTCCTACGAGCAGTACTTC
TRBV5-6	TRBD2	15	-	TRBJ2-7	CASSLWERGGLEQYF	TGTGCCAGCAGCTTGTGGGAGCGGGGAGGTCTCGAGCAGTACTTC
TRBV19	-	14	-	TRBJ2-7	CASSILGDSYEQYF	TGTGCCAGTAGTATTTTGGGGGACTCCTACGAGCAGTACTTC
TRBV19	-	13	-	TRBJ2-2	CASSKGDTGELFF	TGTGCCAGTAGTAAGGGAGACACCGGGGAGCTGTTTTTT
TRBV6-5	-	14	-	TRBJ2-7	CASSYRGGGNEQYF	TGTGCCAGCAGTTACCGGGGAGGGGGTAACGAGCAGTACTTC
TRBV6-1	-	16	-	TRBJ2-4	CASSEASRVTKNIQYF	TGTGCCAGCAGTGAAGCCTCCAGGGTAACCAAAAACATTCAGTACTTC
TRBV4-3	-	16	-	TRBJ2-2	CASSQDIVANTGELFF	TGCGCCAGCAGCCAAGATATAGTCGCGAACACCGGGGAGCTGTTTTTT
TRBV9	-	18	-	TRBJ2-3	CASSAARVGTGTTDTQYF	TGTGCCAGCAGCGCAGCCCGAGTGGGCACAGGGACCACAGATACGCAGTATTTT
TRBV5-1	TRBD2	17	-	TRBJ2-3	CASDPAGAVSSTDTQYF	TGCGCCAGTGACCCAGCGGGAGCCGTTTCGAGCACAGATACGCAGTATTTT
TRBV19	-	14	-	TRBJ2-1	CASSRLQDTPEQFF	TGTGCCAGTAGCCGCTTACAGGATACCCCTGAGCAGTTCTTC
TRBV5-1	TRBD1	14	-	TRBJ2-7	CASSLDIQGDEQYF	TGCGCCAGCAGCTTGGATATACAGGGGGACGAGCAGTACTTC
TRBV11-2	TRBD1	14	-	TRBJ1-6	CASSSTGPPSPLHF	TGTGCCAGCAGCTCGACAGGGCCCCCCTCACCCCTCCACTTT
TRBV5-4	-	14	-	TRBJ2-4	CASSWSGRENIQYF	TGTGCCAGCAGCTGGAGTGGCAGGGAGAACATTCAGTACTTC
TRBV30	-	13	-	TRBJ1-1	CAWSLERFTEAFF	TGTGCCTGGAGTCTGGAACGGTTCACTGAAGCTTTCTTT
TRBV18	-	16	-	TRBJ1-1	CASSPTAPTENTEAFF	TGTGCCAGCTCACCTACCGCCCCGACAGAGAACACTGAAGCTTTCTTT
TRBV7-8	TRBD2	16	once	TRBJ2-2	CASSLSLAGGNRELFF	TGTGCCAGCAGCTTAAGTCTAGCGGGAGGCAACCGGGAGCTGTTTTTT
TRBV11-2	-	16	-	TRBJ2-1	CASSHVRFLVPNEQFF	TGTGCCAGCAGCCACGTTCGGTTCCTCGTACCCAATGAGCAGTTCTTC
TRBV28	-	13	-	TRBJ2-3	CASSRRPTDTQYF	TGTGCCAGCAGCCGGCGCCCCACAGATACGCAGTATTTT
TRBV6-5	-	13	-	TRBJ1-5	CASSPDPKQPQHF	TGTGCCAGCAGTCCAGACCCGAAACAGCCCCAGCATTTT
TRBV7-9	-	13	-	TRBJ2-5	CASSASVGETQYF	TGTGCCAGCAGCGCCTCAGTGGGGGAGACCCAGTACTTC
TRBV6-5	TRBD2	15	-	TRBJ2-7	CASTILAGGPYEQYF	TGTGCCAGCACCATACTAGCGGGAGGGCCCTACGAGCAGTACTTC
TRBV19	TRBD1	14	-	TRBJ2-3	CASNTRGQSDTQYF	TGTGCCAGTAATACGAGGGGGCAGTCAGATACGCAGTATTTT
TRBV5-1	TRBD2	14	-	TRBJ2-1	CASSFGLAENEQFF	TGCGCCAGCAGCTTCGGACTAGCGGAAAATGAGCAGTTCTTC
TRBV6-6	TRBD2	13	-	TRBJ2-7	CASRSGTNYEQYF	TGTGCCAGCAGGTCCGGGACTAACTACGAGCAGTACTTC
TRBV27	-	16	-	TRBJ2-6	CASSSGRWLGANVLTF	TGTGCCAGCAGTTCCGGCAGGTGGTTGGGGGCCAACGTCCTGACTTTC
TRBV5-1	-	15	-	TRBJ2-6	CASSLTGPGANVLTF	TGCGCCAGCAGCTTGACAGGACCTGGGGCCAACGTCCTGACTTTC
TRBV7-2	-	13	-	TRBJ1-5	CASSAGVNQPQHF	TGTGCCAGCAGTGCAGGGGTCAATCAGCCCCAGCATTTT
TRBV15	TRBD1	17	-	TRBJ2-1	CATSRAPGQGLYNEQFF	TGTGCCACCAGCAGAGCCCCCGGACAGGGTCTCTACAATGAGCAGTTCTTC
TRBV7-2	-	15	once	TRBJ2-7	CASSMAAPYAYEQYF	TGTGCCAGCAGCATGGCGGCTCCCTACGCCTACGAGCAGTACTTC
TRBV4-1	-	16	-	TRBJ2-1	CASSQNWEGGYNEQFF	TGCGCCAGCAGCCAAAACTGGGAGGGGGGGTACAATGAGCAGTTCTTC
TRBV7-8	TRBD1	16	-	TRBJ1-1	CASSSRTGSMNTEAFF	TGTGCCAGCAGCTCGAGGACAGGATCCATGAACACTGAAGCTTTCTTT
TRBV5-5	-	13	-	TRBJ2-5	CASSLVFGQTQYF	TGTGCCAGCAGCTTGGTCTTTGGCCAGACCCAGTACTTC
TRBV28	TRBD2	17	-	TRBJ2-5	CASAGLAGKGSQETQYF	TGTGCCAGTGCGGGACTAGCGGGGAAGGGGTCACAAGAGACCCAGTACTTC
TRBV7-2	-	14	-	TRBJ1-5	CASSPTGPDQPQHF	TGTGCCAGCAGCCCTACAGGGCCCGATCAGCCCCAGCATTTT
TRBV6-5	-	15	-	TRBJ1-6	CASNTESSYNSPLHF	TGTGCCAGCAATACAGAGAGCTCCTATAATTCACCCCTCCACTTT
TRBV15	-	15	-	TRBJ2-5	CATSRDRTVQATQYF	TGTGCCACCAGCAGAGATCGGACAGTCCAAGCGACCCAGTACTTC
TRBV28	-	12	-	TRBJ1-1	CASSFQGTEAFF	TGTGCCAGCAGTTTCCAGGGCACTGAAGCTTTCTTT
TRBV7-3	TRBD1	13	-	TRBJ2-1	CASSPRDSDEQFF	TGTGCCAGCAGCCCCCGGGACAGCGATGAGCAGTTCTTC
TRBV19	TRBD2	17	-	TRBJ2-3	CASSRDRTSGGTDTQYF	TGTGCCAGTAGCCGAGATCGGACTAGCGGGGGCACAGATACGCAGTATTTT
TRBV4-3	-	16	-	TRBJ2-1	CASSQDPSSSYNEQFF	TGCGCCAGCAGCCAAGATCCTAGCAGCTCCTACAATGAGCAGTTCTTC
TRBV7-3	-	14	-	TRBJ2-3	CASSFTGYTDTQYF	TGTGCCAGCAGCTTTACGGGTTACACAGATACGCAGTATTTT
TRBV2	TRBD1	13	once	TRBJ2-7	CATQGTDRGEQYF	TGTGCCACCCAAGGGACAGATAGAGGCGAGCAGTACTTC
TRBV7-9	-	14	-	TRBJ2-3	CATPGGSGTDTQYF	TGTGCCACACCCGGGGGCTCGGGCACAGATACGCAGTATTTT
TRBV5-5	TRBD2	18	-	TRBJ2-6	CASSSDSGRFTGANVLTF	TGTGCCAGCAGCTCCGATAGCGGGAGATTCACTGGGGCCAACGTCCTGACTTTC
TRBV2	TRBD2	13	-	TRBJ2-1	CAGGLAVGNEQFF	TGTGCCGGGGGACTAGCGGTCGGCAATGAGCAGTTCTTC
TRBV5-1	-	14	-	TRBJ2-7	CASSLPGRDVEQYF	TGCGCCAGCAGCTTGCCGGGCCGGGACGTCGAGCAGTACTTC
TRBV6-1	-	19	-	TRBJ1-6	CASSEALHGANSYNSPLHF	TGTGCCAGCAGTGAAGCGCTTCATGGTGCCAACTCCTATAATTCACCCCTCCACTTT
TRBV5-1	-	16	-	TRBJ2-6	CASGLVGAAGANVLTF	TGCGCCAGCGGCTTGGTGGGGGCTGCTGGGGCCAACGTCCTGACTTTC
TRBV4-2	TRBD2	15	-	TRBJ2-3	CASSQRAGESDTQYF	TGTGCCAGCAGCCAACGAGCGGGAGAGTCGGATACGCAGTATTTT
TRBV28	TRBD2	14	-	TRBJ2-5	CASQIAGAKETQYF	TGTGCCAGCCAAATAGCGGGAGCCAAAGAGACCCAGTACTTC
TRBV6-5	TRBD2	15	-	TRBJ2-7	CASSGRGAGGYEQYF	TGTGCCAGCAGTGGCAGGGGAGCGGGGGGCTACGAGCAGTACTTC
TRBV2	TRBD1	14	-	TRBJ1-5	CASSEGQSNQPQHF	TGTGCCAGCAGCGAGGGACAGAGCAATCAGCCCCAGCATTTT
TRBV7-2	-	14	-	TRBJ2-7	CASSSRAGLDEQYF	TGTGCCAGCAGCTCCCGGGCAGGGTTAGACGAGCAGTACTTC
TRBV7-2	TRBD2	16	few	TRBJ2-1	CASSPLQSGRRNEQFF	TGTGCCAGCAGCCCTCTTCAGAGCGGGAGACGGAATGAGCAGTTCTTC
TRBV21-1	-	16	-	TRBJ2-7	CASSPLWGTASYEQYF	TGTGCCAGCAGCCCCCTATGGGGGACGGCCAGCTACGAGCAGTACTTC
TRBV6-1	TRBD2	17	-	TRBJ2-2	CASRELAGGPSTGELFF	TGTGCCAGCAGAGAACTAGCGGGAGGGCCCAGCACCGGGGAGCTGTTTTTT
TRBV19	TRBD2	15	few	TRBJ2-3	CASSWSGGGTDTQYF	TGTGCCAGTAGTTGGAGCGGGGGGGGCACAGATACGCAGTATTTT
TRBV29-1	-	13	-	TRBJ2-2	CSVAGRITGELFF	TGCAGCGTTGCGGGCAGAATCACCGGGGAGCTGTTTTTT